Below, 14 T cell receptor beta chains from the same sample are listed, as sequenced in a study of T cells after yellow fever vaccination. TCRdb re-analysed the 5' RACE reads in MiXCR, keeping a single row per CDR3 protein. The sample has hundreds of thousands of distinct CDR3 sequences; roughly 8% are singletons. Material: PBMCs, obtained roughly 45 days after the first yellow fever vaccination. The receptor source for this set is a man aged 18 to 30 who received the YFV17D yellow fever vaccine.

There are a few counts of this clonotype. The chain uses TRBV10-1 and TRBJ1-3, with D maybe TRBD1 (5 bases). The CDR3 has 15 amino acids. Germline V lookup: CDR1 WNHNN, CDR2 SYGVQD (reference sequence). Trimming removed 4 bases from V and 0 bases from J, with 10 bases in between. CDR3 bases: TGCGCCAGCAGTGTCGGGACTGGCTCTGGAAACACCATATATTTT. As protein: CASSVGTGSGNTIYF.

This clonotype has ten or more counts. V and J are TRBV20-1 and TRBJ2-7; a possible D gene is TRBD1 (5 bases). The CDR3 contains 14 residues. V dropped 4 bases and J dropped 6 bases, with 19 bases sitting between them. CDR1 DFQATT and CDR2 SNEGSKA come from the germline V gene (reference sequence). Here the CDR3 reads CSAITGPLSGEQYV. The CDR3 nucleotides are TGCAGTGCTATAACAGGTCCGCTTTCGGGCGAGCAGTACGTC.

This clonotype was picked up a small number of times. The gene calls are TRBV10-3 and TRBJ1-1; no clear D. Germline-derived CDR1 and CDR2 are ENHRY and SYGVKD. Trimming removed 6 bases at V and 4 bases at J, with 9 bases between. The CDR3 runs to 12 residues. This CDR3 is CAIRASATEAFF. CDR3 coding DNA: TGTGCCATCAGGGCTTCTGCCACTGAAGCTTTCTTT.

The rearrangement uses TRBV12-3 or TRBV12-4 and TRBJ1-6; tentative D call: TRBD1 (6 bases). The V end was cut by 7 bases, the J end by 0 bases, with 13 bases between. CDR3 length equals 16 residues. The CDR3 nucleotides read TGTGCCAGCACCCAGAGGGGGGGCTCCTATAATTCACCCCTCCACTTT. Its translation: CASTQRGGSYNSPLHF.

CDR3 sequence: CASSPTSGADTQYF. CDR3 DNA sequence: TGTGCCAGCAGCCCGACTAGCGGGGCAGATACGCAGTATTTT. The V gene is TRBV7-9, the J gene TRBJ2-3; 11 nucleotides align to TRBD2. The germline gives CDR1 SEHNR, CDR2 FQNEAQ (reference sequence). The CDR3 length is 14 residues. V was clipped by 5 bases and J by 4 bases; unmatched bases: 2.

This clonotype showed up many times. The chain couples TRBV12-3 or TRBV12-4 to TRBJ1-5; no clear D. The CDR3 covers 14 residues. The ends were cut back, 1 base at V and 4 bases at J, with 8 bases in the middle. The DNA for the CDR3 is TGTGCCAGCAGTTTAGGGTCTTCTAATCAGCCCCAGCATTTT. Amino acid sequence: CASSLGSSNQPQHF.

This clonotype was counted only a few times. The CDR3, as DNA: TGTGCCAGTAGAGACATCCTTTCCACAGATACGCAGTATTTT. Translating gives CASRDILSTDTQYF. This sequence joins TRBV19 and TRBJ2-3; D ambiguous. CDR3 length: 14 amino acids. Trimming cost V 6 bases and J 2 bases, with 12 bases left between them. Germline V gene sequence: CDR1 LNHDA, CDR2 SQIVND (reference sequence). The full variable domain, its missing parts supplied by reference TRBV19 and TRBJ2-3, is DGGITQSPKYLFRKEGQNVTLSCEQNLNHDAMYWYRQDPGQGLRLIYYSQIVNDFQKGDIAEGYSVSREKKESFPLTVTSAQKNPTAFYLCASRDILSTDTQYFGPGTRLTVL.

This chain connects TRBV5-4 to TRBJ2-1; 10 positions match TRBD1. The CDR3 sequence is 13 residues long. CDR1 is SGHNT, CDR2 YYREEE, per germline (reference sequence). The J segment lost 7 bases and the V segment lost 4 bases, leaving 2 bases of the junction unmatched. In DNA form, the CDR3 reads TGTGCCAGCAGCGAGGGACAGGGGAATGAGCAGTTCTTC. Its translation: CASSEGQGNEQFF.

The chain carries TRBV20-1 and TRBJ1-1, with 7 bases identical to TRBD1. Per the germline V gene, CDR1 is DFQATT and CDR2 is SNEGSKA (reference sequence). The V segment lost 6 bases and the J segment 6 bases; nucleotides outside the gene matches: 10. This CDR3 comprises 13 residues. The DNA for the CDR3 is TGCAGTGCCCGACGAGGGGGCAGTGCTGAAGCTTTCTTT. Translated, it gives CSARRGGSAEAFF.

This clonotype showed up just a few times. The chain combines TRBV5-5 with TRBJ2-5; the D is unclear. V lost 4 bases to trimming and J lost 9 bases, with 7 bases between them. Germline loops: CDR1 SGHKS, CDR2 YYEKEE (reference sequence). The CDR3 totals 10 residues. The CDR3 coding sequence is TGTGCCAGCAGCGGTGGGGCCCAGTACTTC. It is translated as CASSGGAQYF.

The genes are TRBV20-1 and TRBJ2-2, with D unresolved. V was shortened by 2 bases and J by 5 bases, with 3 bases between the two germline ends. Germline CDR1 and CDR2: DFQATT and SNEGSKA (reference sequence). The CDR3 is 11 amino acids. In DNA form, the CDR3 reads TGCAGTGCTAGATTAACCGGGGAGCTGTTTTTT. This translates into CSARLTGELFF.

The genes are TRBV7-2 and TRBJ2-7; 9 bases fit TRBD1. J gave up 5 bases and V 2 bases, and 13 bases lay outside the gene matches. Germline CDR1 is SGHTA and CDR2 is FQGNSA. The CDR3 consists of 17 residues. DNA of the CDR3: TGTGCCAGCAGCTTAAGCGGACAGGGGAGTTCTCTCGACGAGCAGTACTTC. Protein: CASSLSGQGSSLDEQYF.

This clonotype was counted only a few times. J is TRBJ2-5 and V is TRBV9, with D possibly being TRBD1 (5 bases). V was trimmed by 3 bases and J by 4 bases, leaving 10 bases between them. The V gene's germline CDR1 is SGDLS and CDR2 YYNGEE. The CDR3 runs 13 residues. This CDR3 reads CASSGQGLETQYF. In DNA form, the CDR3 reads TGTGCCAGCAGCGGCCAGGGTCTAGAGACCCAGTACTTC.

The V call is TRBV5-1, the J call TRBJ2-5; the D gene could be TRBD1 or TRBD2 (5 bases each). This CDR3 has 14 amino acids. The V and J ends lost 5 bases and 3 bases respectively, with 14 bases between them. Germline assignment: CDR1 SGHRS and CDR2 YFSETQ. DNA for the CDR3: TGCGCCAGCAGGTCTGGGGCCGGGAAAGAGACCCAGTACTTC. Translating gives CASRSGAGKETQYF. Looking up the rest from reference TRBV5-1 and TRBJ2-5 gives the full variable domain: KAGVTQTPRYLIKTRGQQVTLSCSPISGHRSVSWYQQTPGQGLQFLFEYFSETQRNKGNFPGRFSGRQFSNSRSEMNVSTLELGDSALYLCASRSGAGKETQYFGPGTRLLVL.